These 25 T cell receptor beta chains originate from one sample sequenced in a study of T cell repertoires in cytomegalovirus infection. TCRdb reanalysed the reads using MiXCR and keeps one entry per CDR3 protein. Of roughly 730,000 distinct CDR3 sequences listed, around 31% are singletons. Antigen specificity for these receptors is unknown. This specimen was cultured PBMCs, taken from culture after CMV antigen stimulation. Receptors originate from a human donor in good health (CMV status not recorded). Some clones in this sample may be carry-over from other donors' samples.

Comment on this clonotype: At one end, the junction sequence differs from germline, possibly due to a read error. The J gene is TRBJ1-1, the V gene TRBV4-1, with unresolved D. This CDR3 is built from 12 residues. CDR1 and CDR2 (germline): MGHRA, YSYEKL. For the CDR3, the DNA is TGTGCCAGCAGCCAACCCGGAGCTGAAGCTTTCTTT. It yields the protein CASSQPGAEAFF.

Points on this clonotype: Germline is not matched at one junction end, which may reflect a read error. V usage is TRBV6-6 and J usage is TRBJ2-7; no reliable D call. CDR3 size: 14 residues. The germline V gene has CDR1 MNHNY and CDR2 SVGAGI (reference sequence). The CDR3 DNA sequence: TGTGCCAGCGGTCCAGGTGCCGAGCTCTACGAACAGTACTTC. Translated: CASGPGAELYEQYF.

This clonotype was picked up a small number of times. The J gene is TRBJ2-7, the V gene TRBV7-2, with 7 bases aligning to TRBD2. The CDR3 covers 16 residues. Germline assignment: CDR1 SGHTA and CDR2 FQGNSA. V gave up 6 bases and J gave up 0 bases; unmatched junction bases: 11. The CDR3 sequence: CASSLAFQRGSYEQYF. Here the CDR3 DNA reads TGTGCCAGCAGTCTAGCGTTCCAGCGGGGCTCCTACGAGCAGTACTTC.

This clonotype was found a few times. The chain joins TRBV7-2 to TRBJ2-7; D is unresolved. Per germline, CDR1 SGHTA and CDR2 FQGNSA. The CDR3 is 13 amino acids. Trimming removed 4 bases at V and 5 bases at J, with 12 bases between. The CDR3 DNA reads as TGTGCCAGCAGCTCCCTCAGCCTCGACGAGCAGTACTTC. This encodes CASSSLSLDEQYF.

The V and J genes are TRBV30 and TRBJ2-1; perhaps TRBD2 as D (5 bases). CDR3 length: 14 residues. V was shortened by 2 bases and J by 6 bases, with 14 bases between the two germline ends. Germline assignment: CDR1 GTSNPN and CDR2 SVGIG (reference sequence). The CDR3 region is CAWSLSVRTNEQFF. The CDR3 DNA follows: TGTGCCTGGAGTCTTAGCGTCCGGACCAATGAGCAGTTCTTC.

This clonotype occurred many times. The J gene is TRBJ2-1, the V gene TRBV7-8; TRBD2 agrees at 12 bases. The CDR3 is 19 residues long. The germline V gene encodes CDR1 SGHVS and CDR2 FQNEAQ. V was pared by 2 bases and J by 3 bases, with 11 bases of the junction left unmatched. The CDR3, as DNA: TGTGCCAGCAGCTTACGTCGGCTAGCGGGAGGGCCGGTCTACAATGAGCAGTTCTTC. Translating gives CASSLRRLAGGPVYNEQFF.

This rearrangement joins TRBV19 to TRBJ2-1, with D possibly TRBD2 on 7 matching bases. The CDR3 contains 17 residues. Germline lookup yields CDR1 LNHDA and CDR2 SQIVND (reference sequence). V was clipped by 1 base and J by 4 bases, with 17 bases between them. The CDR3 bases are TGTGCCAGTAGTATAGGGGGGGGGGCGAAGAGGTACAATGAGCAGTTCTTC. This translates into CASSIGGGAKRYNEQFF.

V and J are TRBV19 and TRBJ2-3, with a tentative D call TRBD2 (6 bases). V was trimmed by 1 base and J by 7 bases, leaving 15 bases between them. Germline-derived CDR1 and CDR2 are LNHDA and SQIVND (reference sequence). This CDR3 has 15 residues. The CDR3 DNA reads TGTGCCAGTAGTATAGTCGGAACTAGCCCCAATACGCAGTATTTT. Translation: CASSIVGTSPNTQYF.

CDR3 sequence reads: CATEGQGNQPQHF. The CDR3 bases are TGTGCCACCGAGGGGCAGGGCAATCAGCCCCAGCATTTT. This chain joins TRBV19 and TRBJ1-5; weak D call: TRBD1 (5 bases). CDR1 is LNHDA, CDR2 SQIVND, per germline (reference sequence). The CDR3 spans 13 residues. Deletions cut 10 bases from V and 2 bases from J, with 12 bases between.

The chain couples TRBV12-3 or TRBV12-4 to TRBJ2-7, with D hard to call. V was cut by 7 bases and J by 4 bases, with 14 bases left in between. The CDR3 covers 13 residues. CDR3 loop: CASTLRRGYEQYF. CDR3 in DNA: TGTGCCAGCACCCTCCGGCGCGGATACGAGCAGTACTTC.

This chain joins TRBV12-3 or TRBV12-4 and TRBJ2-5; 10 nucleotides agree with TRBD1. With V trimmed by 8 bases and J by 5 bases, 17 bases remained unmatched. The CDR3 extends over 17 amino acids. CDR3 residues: CASRGDRGFGGGETQYF. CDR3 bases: TGTGCCAGCCGTGGGGACAGGGGATTCGGCGGGGGGGAGACCCAGTACTTC.

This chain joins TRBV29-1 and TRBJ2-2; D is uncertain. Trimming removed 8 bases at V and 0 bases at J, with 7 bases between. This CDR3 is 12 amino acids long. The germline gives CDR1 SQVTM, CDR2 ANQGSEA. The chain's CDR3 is CSYPANTGELFF. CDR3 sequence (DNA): TGCAGCTACCCTGCGAACACCGGGGAGCTGTTTTTT.

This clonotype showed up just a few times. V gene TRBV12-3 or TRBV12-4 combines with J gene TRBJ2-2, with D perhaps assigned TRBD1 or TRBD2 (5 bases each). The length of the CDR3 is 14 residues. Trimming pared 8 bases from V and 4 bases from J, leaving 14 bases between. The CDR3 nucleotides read TGTGCCAGCCTTTTAATTGGGACCACCGGGGAGCTGTTTTTT. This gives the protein CASLLIGTTGELFF.

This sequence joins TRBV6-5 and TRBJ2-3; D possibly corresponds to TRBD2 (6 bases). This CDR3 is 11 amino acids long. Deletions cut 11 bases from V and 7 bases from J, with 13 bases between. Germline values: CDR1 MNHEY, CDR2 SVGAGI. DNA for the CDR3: TGTGCCGCCCGTCGGGGGAATACGCAGTATTTT. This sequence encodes CAARRGNTQYF.

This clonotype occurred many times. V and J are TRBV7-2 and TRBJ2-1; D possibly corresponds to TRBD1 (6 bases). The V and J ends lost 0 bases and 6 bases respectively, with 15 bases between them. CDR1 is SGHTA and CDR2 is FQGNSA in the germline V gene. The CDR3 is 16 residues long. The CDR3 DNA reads TGTGCCAGCAGCTTAGCGCAGACAGGATTTCGCAATGAGCAGTTCTTC. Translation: CASSLAQTGFRNEQFF.

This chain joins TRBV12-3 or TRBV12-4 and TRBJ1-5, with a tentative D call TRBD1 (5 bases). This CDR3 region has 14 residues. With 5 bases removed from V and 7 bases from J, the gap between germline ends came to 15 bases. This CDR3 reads CASSPVGGWQPQHF. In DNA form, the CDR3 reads TGTGCCAGCAGTCCCGTGGGGGGTTGGCAGCCCCAGCATTTT.

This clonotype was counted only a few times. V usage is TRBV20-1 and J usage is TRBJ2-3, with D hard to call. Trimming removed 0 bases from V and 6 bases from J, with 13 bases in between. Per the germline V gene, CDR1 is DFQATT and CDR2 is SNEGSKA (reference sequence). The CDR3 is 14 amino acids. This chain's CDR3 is CSARDSRSGDTQYF. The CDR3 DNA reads TGCAGTGCTAGAGATTCCCGATCTGGGGATACGCAGTATTTT.

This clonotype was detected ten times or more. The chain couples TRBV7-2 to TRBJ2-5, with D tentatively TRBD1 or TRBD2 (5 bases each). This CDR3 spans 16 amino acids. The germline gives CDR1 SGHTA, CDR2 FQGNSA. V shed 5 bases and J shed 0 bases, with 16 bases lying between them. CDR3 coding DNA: TGTGCCAGCAGCCCAAAAACCGGGACCCACCAAGAGACCCAGTACTTC. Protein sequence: CASSPKTGTHQETQYF.

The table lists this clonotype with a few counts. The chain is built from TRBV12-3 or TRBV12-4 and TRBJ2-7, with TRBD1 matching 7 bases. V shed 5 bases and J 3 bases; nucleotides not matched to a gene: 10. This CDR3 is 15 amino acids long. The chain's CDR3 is CASSPTGVGYYEQYF. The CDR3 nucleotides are TGTGCCAGCAGTCCAACAGGGGTTGGTTACTACGAGCAGTACTTC.

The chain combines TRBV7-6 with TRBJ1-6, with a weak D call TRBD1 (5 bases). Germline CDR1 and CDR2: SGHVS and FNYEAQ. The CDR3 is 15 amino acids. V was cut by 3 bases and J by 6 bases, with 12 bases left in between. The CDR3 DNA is TGTGCCAGCAGCTTGAGGGGTCCGTCTAATTCACCCCTCCACTTT. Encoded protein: CASSLRGPSNSPLHF.

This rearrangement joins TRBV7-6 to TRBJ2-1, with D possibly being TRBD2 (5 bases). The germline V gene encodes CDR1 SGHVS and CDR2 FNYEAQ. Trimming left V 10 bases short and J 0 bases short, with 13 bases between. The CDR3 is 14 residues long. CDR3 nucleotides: TGTGCCACCCAAGAAGGGAGCTCCTACAATGAGCAGTTCTTC. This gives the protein CATQEGSSYNEQFF.

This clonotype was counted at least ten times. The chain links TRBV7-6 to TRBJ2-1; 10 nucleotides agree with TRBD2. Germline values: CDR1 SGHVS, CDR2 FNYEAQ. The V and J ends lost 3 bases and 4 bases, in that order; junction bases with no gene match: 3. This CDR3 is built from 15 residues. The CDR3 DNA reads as TGTGCCAGCAGCTTCACTAGCGGGATATACAATGAGCAGTTCTTC. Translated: CASSFTSGIYNEQFF.

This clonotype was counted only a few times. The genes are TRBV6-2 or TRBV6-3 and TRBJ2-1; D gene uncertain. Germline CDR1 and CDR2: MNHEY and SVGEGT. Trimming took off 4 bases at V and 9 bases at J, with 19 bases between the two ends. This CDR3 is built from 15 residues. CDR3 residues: CASSSPRRAYAEQFF. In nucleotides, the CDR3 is TGTGCCAGCAGTTCCCCCCGGCGCGCCTACGCTGAGCAGTTCTTC.

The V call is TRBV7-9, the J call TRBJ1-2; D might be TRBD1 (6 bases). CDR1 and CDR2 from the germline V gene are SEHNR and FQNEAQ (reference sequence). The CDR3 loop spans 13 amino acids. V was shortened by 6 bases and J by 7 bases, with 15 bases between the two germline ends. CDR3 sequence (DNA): TGTGCCAGCAGTCATATACAGGGACGTGGCTACACCTTC. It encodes CASSHIQGRGYTF. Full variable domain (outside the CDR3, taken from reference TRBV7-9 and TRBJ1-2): DTGVSQNPRHKITKRGQNVTFRCDPISEHNRLYWYRQTLGQGPEFLTYFQNEAQLEKSRLLSDRFSAERPKGSFSTLEIQRTEQGDSAMYLCASSHIQGRGYTFGSGTRLTVV.

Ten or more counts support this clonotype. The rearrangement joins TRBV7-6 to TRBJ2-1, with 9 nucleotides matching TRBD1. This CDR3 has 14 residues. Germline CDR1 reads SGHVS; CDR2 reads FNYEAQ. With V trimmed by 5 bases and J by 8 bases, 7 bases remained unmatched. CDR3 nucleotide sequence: TGTGCCAGCAGCGTGGGACAGGGATGGGATGAGCAGTTCTTC. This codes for CASSVGQGWDEQFF.